This T cell receptor beta chain was sequenced in a study of human T cells and chemical hapten exposure. In the study overall: Diphenylcyclopropenone, dosed weekly to the scalp, was given to patients throughout the roughly 25-week study. Alopecia areata, totalis or universalis affected patients, mainly female.

From germline, CDR1 is KGHDR and CDR2 SFDVKD. The CDR3 covers 14 residues. Trimming at V came to 3 bases and at J to 1 base, leaving 0 bases not matched to a gene. The time point was: patch test 3, about 24 weeks after DPC sensitization. Treatment in this sample: therapeutic diphenylcyclopropenone sensitization with weekly scalp DPC. Broader study findings: Sensitization with DPC brought no change to TCRs above 1 in 1000 in frequency.

For this clonotype: The antigen is not known.

What the library attached to individual cDNA molecules were unique molecular identifiers. TCRdb processed the RACE reads anew with MiXCR; each CDR3 protein has one entry. The sample lists around 27,000 distinct CDR3 sequences, 4.5% to 7.5% occurring once. The clonotype was recovered from a man in his thirties or forties with alopecia areata. Some clones in this sample may be carry-over from other donors' samples. The chain uses TRBV24-1 and TRBJ2-5, with 8 bases fitting TRBD2. Sequences were derived from whole blood, sampled in connection with sensitization to the hapten diphenylcyclopropenone (DPC). CDR3 nucleotide sequence: TGTGCCACCAGTGATGCGGGGGGCCAAGAGACCCAGTACTTC. Translating gives CATSDAGGQETQYF.